The entry below describes one T cell receptor (beta chain). Its antigen is currently unknown. Germline CDR1 is MGHRA and CDR2 is YSYEKL. V dropped 6 bases and J dropped 8; count of bases not matched to a gene: 5. The CDR3 has 13 residues. Using its own MiXCR run on the reads, TCRdb lists one record per CDR3 protein. The table records a few hundred thousand distinct CDR3 sequences, roughly 42% of them present only once. This entry belongs to a study of T cell repertoires in cytomegalovirus infection. Study-wide context: The authors relied on CMV epitopes, both recently identified HLA-C-restricted and well-studied HLA-B-restricted. Both a matching HLA type and CMV infection were indicated by public TCR beta signatures.

The TCR originated in a human donor in good health (CMV status not recorded). Some clones in this sample may be carry-over from other donors' samples. Source: cultured PBMCs, taken from culture after CMV antigen stimulation. This chain connects TRBV4-1 to TRBJ2-1; 9 positions match TRBD2. CDR3 amino acids: CASRPTSGHEQFF. The CDR3, as DNA: TGCGCCAGCAGACCGACTAGCGGCCATGAGCAGTTCTTC.